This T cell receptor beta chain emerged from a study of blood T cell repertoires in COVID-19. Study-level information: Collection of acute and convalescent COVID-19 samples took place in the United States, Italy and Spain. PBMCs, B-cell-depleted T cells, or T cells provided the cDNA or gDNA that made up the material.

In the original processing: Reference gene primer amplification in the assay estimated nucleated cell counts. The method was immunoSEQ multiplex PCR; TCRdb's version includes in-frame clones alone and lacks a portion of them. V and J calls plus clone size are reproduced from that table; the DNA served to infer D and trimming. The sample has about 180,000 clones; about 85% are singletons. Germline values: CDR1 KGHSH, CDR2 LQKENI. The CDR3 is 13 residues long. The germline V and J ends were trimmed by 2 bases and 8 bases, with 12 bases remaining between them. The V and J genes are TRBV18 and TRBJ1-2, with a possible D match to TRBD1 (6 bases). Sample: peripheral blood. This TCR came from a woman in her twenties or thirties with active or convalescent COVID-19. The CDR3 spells CASSPNRDWGYTF. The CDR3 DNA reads TGTGCCAGCTCACCAAACAGGGATTGGGGCTACACCTTC.